The next 27 T cell receptor beta chains were all read from a single sample in a study of T cell responses to AZD1222 COVID-19 vaccine. Libraries were prepared by immunoSEQ multiplex PCR; TCRdb keeps only in-frame clonotypes and omits some of them. The profile shows some 120,000 clones, approximately 90% of them singletons. This material consisted of peripheral blood, taken on day 0 of AZD1222 vaccination. The receptors shown here come from an adult in good health.

The rearrangement uses TRBV3-1 (or the pseudogene TRBV3-2) and TRBJ1-6; tentative D call: TRBD1 (6 bases). V was cut by 6 bases and J by 5 bases, with 11 bases left in between. This CDR3 contains 14 residues. From germline, CDR1 is LGHDT and CDR2 YNNKEL (reference sequence). CDR3 bases: TGTGCCAGCAGTGCACGGACAGATAATTCACCCCTCCACTTT. Translated: CASSARTDNSPLHF.

The DNA for the CDR3 is TGTGCCAGCAGAAAAAGGACAGACTATGGCTACACCTTC. It codes for CASRKRTDYGYTF. V is TRBV7-2 and J is TRBJ1-2, with a possible D match to TRBD1 (6 bases). This CDR3 spans 13 amino acids. Per the germline V gene, CDR1 is SGHTA and CDR2 is FQGNSA. Trimming removed 6 bases at V and 3 bases at J, with 11 bases between.

This rearrangement joins TRBV28 to TRBJ2-7; 7 bases are a match to TRBD2. The germline CDR1 and CDR2 sequences are MDHEN and SYDVKM. J gave up 2 bases and V 5 bases, and 3 bases lay outside the gene matches. The CDR3 sequence is 13 residues long. DNA of the CDR3: TGTGCCAGCAGTATGGCGGGGGCCTACGAGCAGTACTTC. Translated: CASSMAGAYEQYF.

The V call is TRBV15, the J call TRBJ2-2, with D perhaps matching TRBD2 (6 bases). The CDR3 is made up of 15 amino acids. Germline V gene data show CDR1 as LNHNV and CDR2 as YYDKDF (reference sequence). The V end lost 3 bases, the J end lost 0 bases, and 8 bases lay between the germline ends. The CDR3 loop is CATSRGGANTGELFF. CDR3 nucleotides: TGTGCCACCAGCAGGGGGGGAGCGAACACCGGGGAGCTGTTTTTT.

The rearrangement links TRBV10-3 to TRBJ2-6; D is uncertain. V lost 0 bases and J 0 bases, leaving 3 bases between the germline ends. This CDR3 contains 15 residues. Germline CDR1 is ENHRY and CDR2 is SYGVKD. CDR3 sequence (DNA): TGTGCCATCAGTGAGTCGGCCTCTGGGGCCAACGTCCTGACTTTC. Protein: CAISESASGANVLTF.

In its sample, this clone was seen once. The chain couples TRBV15 to TRBJ1-2; 8 positions agree with TRBD1. V lost 0 bases, J lost 8 bases, and 11 bases stayed unmatched. From germline, CDR1 is LNHNV and CDR2 YYDKDF (reference sequence). This CDR3 is built from 16 residues. The CDR3: CATSRDRDRGDGGYTF. The CDR3 DNA reads TGTGCCACCAGCAGAGATAGAGACAGGGGTGATGGGGGCTACACCTTC.

The chain carries TRBV6-5 and TRBJ2-7, with TRBD2 matching 14 bases. The CDR3 has 15 amino acids. Germline lookup yields CDR1 MNHEY and CDR2 SVGAGI. Trimming at V came to 7 bases and at J to 3 bases, leaving 5 bases not matched to a gene. The CDR3 DNA follows: TGTGCCAGCACCTCCGGGACTAGCGGGAGCTACGAGCAGTACTTC. Translating gives CASTSGTSGSYEQYF.

This clone was detected only a few times. V is TRBV6-5 and J is TRBJ2-7; tentative D call: TRBD1 (7 bases). Germline V gives CDR1 MNHEY, CDR2 SVGAGI. CDR3 length: 14 residues. The germline V and J ends were trimmed by 2 bases and 3 bases, with 11 bases remaining between them. CDR3 in DNA: TGTGCCAGCAGTTACGGGCAGGGGGGCTACGAGCAGTACTTC. Encoded protein: CASSYGQGGYEQYF.

V gene TRBV5-4 combines with J gene TRBJ2-1; 8 positions match TRBD2. Losses at the gene ends were 4 bases for V and 6 bases for J; bases not matched to a gene: 12. CDR1 is SGHNT, CDR2 YYREEE, per germline (reference sequence). CDR3 length: 16 amino acids. The DNA for the CDR3 is TGTGCCAGCAGCATCCTAAGCGGGAGACGTACCAATGAGCAGTTCTTC. Translating gives CASSILSGRRTNEQFF.

This chain uses TRBV7-2 with TRBJ2-2; D is possibly TRBD1 or TRBD2 (5 bases each). Germline-derived CDR1 and CDR2 are SGHTA and FQGNSA. V lost 2 bases and J lost 4, with 17 bases in between. The CDR3 runs 17 residues. The DNA for the CDR3 is TGTGCCAGCAGCTTATTGGGCTGGGACCCACGCACCGGGGAGCTGTTTTTT. It specifies CASSLLGWDPRTGELFF.

This chain links TRBV10-3 with TRBJ1-2, with TRBD1 as a possible D gene (6 bases). The CDR3 extends over 16 amino acids. Deletions cut 3 bases from V and 0 bases from J, with 14 bases between. Per germline, CDR1 ENHRY and CDR2 SYGVKD. The CDR3 DNA reads TGTGCCATCAGTGACACCGCCGGGACATCTAACTATGGCTACACCTTC. Encoded protein: CAISDTAGTSNYGYTF.

V usage is TRBV4-2 and J usage is TRBJ2-7; TRBD1 matches at 8 bases. Germline CDR1 reads LGHNA; CDR2 reads YNFKEQ. The CDR3 sequence is 15 residues long. With V trimmed by 1 base and J by 7 bases, 9 bases remained unmatched. The CDR3: CASSQVETGVGEQYF. CDR3 in DNA: TGTGCCAGCAGCCAAGTCGAGACAGGGGTAGGGGAGCAGTACTTC.

V and J are TRBV5-4 and TRBJ2-7, with D tentatively TRBD2 (6 bases). The CDR3 loop spans 16 amino acids. The V gene's germline CDR1 is SGHNT and CDR2 YYREEE (reference sequence). V dropped 4 bases and J dropped 6 bases, with 23 bases sitting between them. Here the CDR3 reads CASSPAGRPRSSEQYF. The CDR3 DNA sequence: TGTGCCAGCAGCCCGGCGGGGAGACCCAGAAGTAGCGAGCAGTACTTC. Full variable domain (missing parts from reference TRBV5-4 and TRBJ2-7): ETGVTQSPTHLIKTRGQQVTLRCSSQSGHNTVSWYQQALGQGPQFIFQYYREEENGRGNFPPRFSGLQFPNYSSELNVNALELDDSALYLCASSPAGRPRSSEQYFGPGTRLTVT.

CDR3 bases: TGTGCCAGCAGCTTCAGTGGTCAACGGGTGTCTGGGGCCAACGTCCTGACTTTC. Translated, it gives CASSFSGQRVSGANVLTF. The chain links TRBV7-9 to TRBJ2-6; no clear D gene. Per germline, CDR1 SEHNR and CDR2 FQNEAQ (reference sequence). V lost 3 bases and J lost 1, with 16 bases in between. The CDR3 runs 18 residues.

The rearrangement uses TRBV3-1 (or the pseudogene TRBV3-2) and TRBJ2-1; the D gene is possibly TRBD2 (6 bases). CDR1 and CDR2 from the germline V gene are LGHDT and YNNKEL (reference sequence). V gave up 4 bases and J gave up 6 bases, with 10 bases separating them. This CDR3 has 13 amino acids. CDR3: CASSLTLANEQFF. The CDR3, as DNA: TGTGCCAGCAGCCTAACACTAGCCAATGAGCAGTTCTTC.

This chain uses TRBV21-1 with TRBJ2-5; the DNA was not compared with TRBD1, the D call given in the table. TRBV21-1 is labeled a pseudogene. This CDR3 contains 14 residues. The CDR3 nucleotides are TGTGCCAGCAGTGGACCAGGGTACGAAGAGACCCAGTACTTC. Translation gives CASSGPGYEETQYF.

The CDR3 bases are TGCGCCAGCAGGGACAATTGGGATGAGCAGTTCTTC. The encoded protein is CASRDNWDEQFF. This sequence joins TRBV5-1 and TRBJ2-1, with D perhaps matching TRBD1 (5 bases). V was cut by 5 bases and J by 8 bases, with 11 bases left in between. The CDR3 spans 12 residues. Looked up from germline, CDR1 is SGHRS and CDR2 is YFSETQ.

This chain links TRBV6-5 with TRBJ2-1; 8 nucleotides align to TRBD2. CDR3 length equals 15 residues. V was pared by 6 bases and J by 7 bases, with 11 bases of the junction left unmatched. Germline V gene sequence: CDR1 MNHEY, CDR2 SVGAGI. CDR3: CASRAPGGRLNEQFF. Written as DNA, the CDR3 is TGTGCCAGCAGGGCCCCGGGGGGGCGGTTGAATGAGCAGTTCTTC.

V usage is TRBV27 and J usage is TRBJ1-3, with D unclear. This CDR3 is 15 amino acids long. Germline lookup yields CDR1 MNHEY and CDR2 SMNVEV (reference sequence). Deletions cut 6 bases from V and 0 bases from J, with 12 bases between. CDR3 sequence (DNA): TGTGCCAGCAGCCAAATCTATGCCTCTGGAAACACCATATATTTT. This gives the protein CASSQIYASGNTIYF.

The genes are TRBV10-3 and TRBJ2-3, with D hard to call. Germline-derived CDR1 and CDR2 are ENHRY and SYGVKD. The CDR3 totals 13 residues. The germline V and J ends were trimmed by 7 bases and 1 base, with 9 bases remaining between them. In DNA, the CDR3 is TGTGCCATCACCGGCGCGGGCACAGATACGCAGTATTTT. Amino acid sequence: CAITGAGTDTQYF.

This clone was counted between two and nine times. V usage is TRBV6-5 and J usage is TRBJ2-7; 8 positions match TRBD2. This CDR3 comprises 15 residues. V dropped 2 bases and J dropped 3; count of bases not matched to a gene: 6. Germline CDR1 is MNHEY and CDR2 is SVGAGI. CDR3 nucleotide sequence: TGTGCCAGCAGTTACGCGGGGGGAGGTGGCTACGAGCAGTACTTC. This gives the protein CASSYAGGGGYEQYF.

Here the CDR3 DNA reads TGTGCCAGCATGATTTTGGGCAATCAGCCCCAGCATTTT. Translated: CASMILGNQPQHF. The chain joins TRBV6-5 to TRBJ1-5, with D unresolved. With 7 bases removed from V and 2 bases from J, the gap between germline ends came to 9 bases. CDR3 size: 13 residues. The germline V gene has CDR1 MNHEY and CDR2 SVGAGI.

This clone has only one observation. The V call is TRBV9, the J call TRBJ2-7; 8 bases fit TRBD2. The V and J ends lost 7 bases and 4 bases, in that order; junction bases with no gene match: 16. The CDR3 extends over 16 amino acids. Germline CDR1 reads SGDLS; CDR2 reads YYNGEE. CDR3 amino acids: CASSPTGLAGDYEQYF. The CDR3 DNA follows: TGTGCCAGCTCCCCGACGGGGCTAGCGGGTGATTACGAGCAGTACTTC.

J is TRBJ2-1 and V is TRBV10-2; D is possibly TRBD2 (6 bases). This CDR3 has 17 amino acids. V lost 5 bases to trimming and J lost 2 bases, with 19 bases between them. Germline CDR1 WSHSY, CDR2 SAAADI. The CDR3 DNA reads as TGCGCCAGCAGTACCTTAGCGCCCACGGGGGCCTACAATGAGCAGTTCTTC. Protein product: CASSTLAPTGAYNEQFF.

CDR3 nucleotides: TGCGCCAGCAGCTTGATGGGGCATAGCAATCAGCCCCAGCATTTT. It yields the protein CASSLMGHSNQPQHF. The rearrangement links TRBV5-1 to TRBJ1-5; TRBD1 might be the D (5 bases). The ends were cut back, 1 base at V and 0 bases at J, with 8 bases in the middle. Germline values: CDR1 SGHRS, CDR2 YFSETQ. The CDR3 extends over 15 amino acids.

The chain has TRBV11-2 and TRBJ2-3; D might be TRBD1 (6 bases). Deletions cut 6 bases from V and 2 bases from J, with 12 bases between. CDR1 and CDR2 (germline): SGHAT, FQNNGV. The CDR3 consists of 14 residues. DNA for the CDR3: TGTGCCAGCAGATCCAGGGGACACACAGATACGCAGTATTTT. As protein: CASRSRGHTDTQYF.

This chain uses TRBV6-4 with TRBJ2-3, with D perhaps matching TRBD1 (6 bases). CDR3 length: 14 residues. Germline-derived CDR1 and CDR2 are MRHNA and SNTAGT. Between the trimmed V and J ends, which lost 3 bases and 4 bases, there was a span of 11 bases. CDR3 bases: TGTGCCAGCAGTGAACTACAGGGAGCAGATACGCAGTATTTT. The encoded protein is CASSELQGADTQYF.